These 24 T cell receptor beta chains came from one sample sequenced in a study of molecular identifiers for immune sequencing clone quantification. MiXCR was run by TCRdb on the PCR reads, yielding one entry per CDR3 protein. The sample lists about 640,000 distinct CDR3 sequences, about 20% occurring once. The material sequenced was naive CD8+ T cells from blood, with Jurkat cell RNA spiked in. The subset is: FACS-sorted CD8+CD4-CCR7+CD45RA+ naive T cells. These receptors came from a human donor in good health. Some libraries in this study had Jurkat cell RNA spiked in.

This clonotype was observed many times. V usage is TRBV29-1 and J usage is TRBJ2-1, with 10 bases that match TRBD2. The CDR3 loop spans 15 amino acids. Germline loops: CDR1 SQVTM, CDR2 ANQGSEA. The junction had 7 bases not matched to a gene; V was cut back by 3 bases and J by 5 bases. The CDR3 region is CSVEWASGRDNEQFF. As DNA, the CDR3 is TGCAGCGTTGAGTGGGCTAGCGGGAGAGACAATGAGCAGTTCTTC.

Many counts were recorded for this clonotype. This chain connects TRBV6-1 to TRBJ1-2; 9 bases are shared with TRBD1. Per the germline V gene, CDR1 is MNHNS and CDR2 is SASEGT. This CDR3 spans 15 amino acids. Trimming removed 3 bases from V and 6 bases from J; junction bases left unmatched: 8. CDR3 amino acids: CASSDRWTGAHGYTF. CDR3 bases: TGTGCCAGCAGTGATCGGTGGACAGGGGCCCATGGCTACACCTTC.

A note on this clonotype: This may come from a read error, since a much larger clone is one base off. V gene TRBV20-1 combines with J gene TRBJ2-7; D remains unclear. This CDR3 is 13 amino acids long. Germline V gene lookup returns CDR1 DFQATT and CDR2 SNEGSKA (reference sequence). CDR3 in amino acids: CSADAPSSYEEYF. Here the CDR3 DNA reads TGCAGTGCCGACGCCCCCAGCTCCTACGAGGAGTACTTC.

In regard to this clonotype: This may arise from a read error, as a much more abundant clone is one base away. The chain couples TRBV29-1 to TRBJ2-2, with D perhaps TRBD1 or TRBD2 (6 bases each). Trimming shortened V by 3 bases and J by 4 bases, and 15 bases separated the two germline ends. Germline values: CDR1 SQVTM, CDR2 ANQGSEA. The CDR3 spans 15 residues. The CDR3 reads CSVDFGGRSTGELFF. The CDR3 DNA reads TGCAGCGTTGATTTCGGGGGCCGAAGCACCGGGGAGCTGTTTTTT.

Ten or more counts support this clonotype. The V and J genes are TRBV6-1 and TRBJ1-1; D gene uncertain. This CDR3 is built from 13 residues. Trimming shortened V by 2 bases and J by 3 bases, and 7 bases separated the two germline ends. Per germline, CDR1 MNHNS and CDR2 SASEGT. The DNA of the CDR3 is TGTGCCAGCAGTGAACTAGGGTACACTGAAGCTTTCTTT. Its protein product is CASSELGYTEAFF.

Notes on this clonotype: A single base separates this from a much larger clone, so it may be a read error. The chain has TRBV20-1 and TRBJ1-5; TRBD1 agrees at 9 bases. Per the germline V gene, CDR1 is DFQATT and CDR2 is SNEGSKA (reference sequence). CDR3 length equals 16 residues. The CDR3 reads CSAGDHDRGYNQPQHF. CDR3 sequence (DNA): TGCAGTGCTGGAGATCATGACAGGGGGTACAATCAGCCCCAGCATTTT.

This clonotype was seen a few times. The chain carries TRBV6-6 and TRBJ2-2; D is tentatively TRBD1 or TRBD2 (5 bases each). With 3 bases removed from V and 7 bases from J, the gap between germline ends came to 18 bases. CDR3 length: 16 amino acids. Germline lookup yields CDR1 MNHNY and CDR2 SVGAGI (reference sequence). The CDR3 reads CASSYRQGVEGGELFF. The CDR3 DNA follows: TGTGCCAGCAGTTATCGGCAGGGTGTCGAGGGCGGGGAGCTGTTTTTT.

This clonotype was observed many times. The chain recombines TRBV29-1 with TRBJ1-1; D is undetermined. Trimming stripped 5 bases from V and 1 base from J, with 5 bases between. The CDR3 extends over 11 amino acids. Looked up from germline, CDR1 is SQVTM and CDR2 is ANQGSEA. CDR3 coding DNA: TGCAGCGTTCACTGGAACACTGAAGCTTTCTTT. Translation: CSVHWNTEAFF.

This clonotype was picked up many times. This rearrangement joins TRBV27 to TRBJ1-6, with TRBD1 matching over 10 bases. V lost 6 bases and J lost 10; bases outside the gene matches: 6. CDR1 MNHEY and CDR2 SMNVEV come from the germline V gene (reference sequence). This CDR3 is built from 14 residues. The CDR3 nucleotides read TGTGCCAGCAGATTGACAGGGGGCGAATCACCCCTCCACTTT. Protein sequence: CASRLTGGESPLHF.

This clonotype showed up many times. The J gene is TRBJ2-7, the V gene TRBV2; D is perhaps TRBD1 or TRBD2 (5 bases each). The germline V gene encodes CDR1 SNHLY and CDR2 FYNNEI. The CDR3 runs 13 residues. Between the trimmed V and J ends, which lost 7 bases and 4 bases, there was a span of 14 bases. The chain's CDR3 is CASIMGPQYEQYF. In DNA form, the CDR3 reads TGTGCCAGCATTATGGGACCACAGTACGAGCAGTACTTC.

Comment on this clonotype: A read error may be the cause here, since a much bigger clone is one base away. The chain employs TRBV6-2 or TRBV6-3 and TRBJ2-7; either TRBD1 or TRBD2 may fit D (7 bases each). Germline-derived CDR1 and CDR2 are MNHEY and SVGEGT. The CDR3 runs to 15 residues. The CDR3 nucleotides read TGTGCCAGCAGTTATGGGGGGGACAGCGACTACGAGCGGTACTTC. It encodes CASSYGGDSDYERYF.

Worth noting for this clonotype: One base away lies a much larger clone, so this may be a sequencing read error. The chain couples TRBV5-1 to TRBJ2-3, with 10 bases lining up with TRBD2. Germline values: CDR1 SGHRS, CDR2 YFSETQ. The CDR3 contains 17 residues. This CDR3 is CASGLGGTSVLTDTQYF. Here the CDR3 DNA reads TGCGCCAGCGGCTTGGGGGGGACTAGCGTATTGACAGATACGCAGTATTTT.

Worth noting for this clonotype: With a much larger clone just one base away, this may be a read error. The chain has TRBV19 and TRBJ1-5; TRBD1 might be the D (5 bases). Germline CDR1 LNHDA, CDR2 SQIVND (reference sequence). The CDR3 loop spans 15 amino acids. The CDR3 region has the DNA TGTGCCAGTAGTTACGAGGGTTGGGGCAATCGGCCCCAGCATTTT. Its translation: CASSYEGWGNRPQHF.

The chain carries TRBV30 and TRBJ2-2; D is ambiguous. V was trimmed by 0 bases and J by 6 bases, leaving 5 bases between them. Germline V gene data show CDR1 as GTSNPN and CDR2 as SVGIG (reference sequence). The CDR3 sequence is 12 residues long. DNA of the CDR3: TGTGCCTGGAGTGTTGTTCCCGGGGAGCTGTTTTTT. Encoded protein: CAWSVVPGELFF.

The table lists this clonotype with many counts. V gene TRBV27 combines with J gene TRBJ2-7; 11 bases are shared with TRBD1. V lost 5 bases and J lost 9; bases outside the gene matches: 9. In germline, CDR1 is MNHEY, CDR2 SMNVEV (reference sequence). This CDR3 region has 14 residues. This chain's CDR3 is CASSPGTGGNVQYF. The CDR3, as DNA: TGTGCCAGCAGTCCGGGGACAGGGGGAAATGTGCAGTACTTC.

V is TRBV19 and J is TRBJ1-1; D gene ambiguous. The V end was cut by 3 bases, the J end by 8 bases, with 7 bases between. The CDR3 spans 11 residues. Germline V lookup: CDR1 LNHDA, CDR2 SQIVND (reference sequence). The CDR3 reads CASSIFGEAFF. In DNA, the CDR3 is TGTGCCAGTAGTATCTTCGGGGAAGCTTTCTTT.

In this sample, this clonotype turned up many times. J is TRBJ2-7 and V is TRBV20-1; 12 nucleotides match TRBD2. The V segment lost 0 bases and the J segment 5 bases; nucleotides outside the gene matches: 5. Germline V gene sequence: CDR1 DFQATT, CDR2 SNEGSKA (reference sequence). The CDR3 is 15 amino acids. CDR3 bases: TGCAGTGCTAGAGATCCCCTAGCGGGAGGGAACGAGCAGTACTTC. Encoded protein: CSARDPLAGGNEQYF.

The chain uses TRBV30 and TRBJ2-2, with 13 bases fitting TRBD2. CDR1 is GTSNPN, CDR2 SVGIG, per germline (reference sequence). The CDR3 spans 17 residues. Germline trimming cut 8 bases from V and 2 bases from J; bases unmatched to any gene: 11. The chain's CDR3 is CAIKDRTSGSNTGELFF. DNA of the CDR3: TGTGCCATAAAAGACCGGACTAGCGGGAGTAACACCGGGGAGCTGTTTTTT.

In regard to this clonotype: The CDR3 ends on some other residue instead of the conserved phenylalanine or tryptophan, so this is likely a read error. The chain couples TRBV12-3 or TRBV12-4 to TRBJ1-6; TRBD1 is a possible D gene (6 bases). Trimming removed 6 bases from V and 7 bases from J, with 22 bases in between. The CDR3 loop spans 17 amino acids. The CDR3 nucleotides read TGTGCCAGCAGCCATTGGCAGGGGCTGGTGGAAAATTCACCCCTCCACCTT. It translates to CASSHWQGLVENSPLHL.

This clonotype occurred many times. The V gene is TRBV29-1, the J gene TRBJ2-7, with D possibly TRBD1 on 5 matching bases. Trimming cost V 4 bases and J 2 bases, with 6 bases left between them. This CDR3 contains 11 residues. Germline V gene lookup returns CDR1 SQVTM and CDR2 ANQGSEA. The CDR3 region is CSVATAYEQYF. CDR3 in DNA: TGCAGCGTTGCGACAGCCTACGAGCAGTACTTC.

This clonotype was picked up many times. The V call is TRBV7-9, the J call TRBJ2-3; 7 bases map to TRBD1. With 1 base clipped from V and 2 bases from J, the junction kept 6 bases outside the gene matches. Germline V gives CDR1 SEHNR, CDR2 FQNEAQ (reference sequence). The CDR3 spans 16 residues. The CDR3 region has the DNA TGTGCCAGCAGCTTAGGACAGGGATTCTCCACAGATACGCAGTATTTT. The encoded protein is CASSLGQGFSTDTQYF.

This clonotype was recorded once. This may be a read error, as it is one base from a much larger clone. The chain combines TRBV27 with TRBJ1-1; D unresolved. Germline V gene sequence: CDR1 MNHEY, CDR2 SMNVEV (reference sequence). With 7 bases removed from V and 5 bases from J, the gap between germline ends came to 14 bases. This CDR3 spans 13 amino acids. DNA of the CDR3: TGTGCCAGCATGATAGACTTGGAGACTGAAGCTTTCTTT. Translated: CASMIDLETEAFF.

This clonotype showed up many times. The chain carries TRBV27 and TRBJ1-2, with TRBD1 identical over 10 bases. V was pared by 5 bases and J by 4 bases, with 10 bases of the junction left unmatched. Germline-derived CDR1 and CDR2 are MNHEY and SMNVEV (reference sequence). The CDR3 is 16 residues long. The CDR3 loop is CASSLRTGGQGYGYTF. As DNA, the CDR3 is TGTGCCAGCAGTCTAAGGACAGGGGGTCAGGGCTATGGCTACACCTTC.

In its sample, this clonotype was seen many times. The chain is built from TRBV20-1 and TRBJ2-1, with 10 bases identical to TRBD2. The V and J ends lost 2 bases and 8 bases, in that order; junction bases with no gene match: 6. CDR3 size: 14 residues. Germline CDR1 DFQATT, CDR2 SNEGSKA (reference sequence). Here the CDR3 DNA reads TGCAGTGCTAGAATATTCCTAGCGGGAGATGAGCAGTTCTTC. It specifies CSARIFLAGDEQFF.